What follows is one T cell receptor (beta chain) and its context. This record comes from a study of shared clonotypes between healthy human individuals. The method was immunoSEQ multiplex PCR; TCRdb's version includes in-frame clones alone and lacks a portion of them. The repertoire holds millions of clones, with 90% to 95% as singletons. The sample comprised naive CD4+ T cells sorted from blood. As to subset: CD45RA+ positively selected. The source of this sequence is a man younger than 35 in good health.

CDR3 nucleotide sequence: TGTGCCAGCAGTGAAGCAGGGGGAAGGACTGAAAAACTGTTTTTT. This codes for CASSEAGGRTEKLFF. The rearrangement uses TRBV2 and TRBJ1-4; possible D gene TRBD1, 6 bases. Germline CDR1 and CDR2: SNHLY and FYNNEI. V was cut by 0 bases and J by 7 bases, with 12 bases left in between. CDR3 length: 15 amino acids.